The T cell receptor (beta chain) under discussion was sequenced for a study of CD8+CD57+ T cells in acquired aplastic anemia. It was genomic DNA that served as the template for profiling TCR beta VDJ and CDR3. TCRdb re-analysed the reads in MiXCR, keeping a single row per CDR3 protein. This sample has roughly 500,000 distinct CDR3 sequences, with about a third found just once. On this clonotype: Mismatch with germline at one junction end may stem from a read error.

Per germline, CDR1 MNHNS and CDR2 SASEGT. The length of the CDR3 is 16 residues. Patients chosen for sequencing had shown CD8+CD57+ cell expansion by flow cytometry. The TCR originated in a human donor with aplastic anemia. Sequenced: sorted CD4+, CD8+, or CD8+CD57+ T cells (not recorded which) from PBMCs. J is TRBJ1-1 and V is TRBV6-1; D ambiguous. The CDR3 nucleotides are TGTGCCAGCAGTCGCCCCGGGAGTGGAGGCGAAACTGAAGCTCTCTTT. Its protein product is CASSRPGSGGETEALF.